Listed below are T cell receptor beta chains from one sample, sequenced in a study of post-analysis software for immune sequencing data. TCRdb reprocessed the PCR reads with MiXCR, giving one entry per CDR3 protein. The sample records about 760,000 distinct CDR3 sequences, about 32% being singletons. Sample: blood. The source of these receptors is a girl aged 5-17 years with multiple sclerosis. CDR3s include the opening cysteine and the closing phenylalanine or tryptophan. Each record gives: CDR3 length, J gene, D gene, clone size, V gene, CDR3 protein, CDR3 DNA. A D gene is named only where the DNA matches it firmly. A clone size is listed for some rows: how often the clone was seen (once, few, many), or a class if it is expanded.

length: 15; J: TRBJ2-1; D: TRBD1; size: .; V: TRBV20-1; CDR3: CSAESGTGIKNEQFF; DNA: TGCAGTGCTGAATCCGGGACAGGGATTAAGAATGAGCAGTTCTTC
length: 14; J: TRBJ1-4; D: .; size: few; V: TRBV7-2; CDR3: CASSTGLTNEKLFF; DNA: TGTGCCAGCAGCACAGGGCTAACTAATGAAAAACTGTTTTTT
length: 15; J: TRBJ2-7; D: .; size: many; V: TRBV28; CDR3: CASSFGIPGSYEQYF; DNA: TGTGCCAGCAGTTTCGGTATCCCTGGCTCCTACGAGCAGTACTTC
length: 13; J: TRBJ2-5; D: TRBD2; size: few; V: TRBV20-1; CDR3: CSARGGGKETQYF; DNA: TGCAGTGCTAGAGGGGGGGGGAAAGAGACCCAGTACTTC
length: 15; J: TRBJ2-1; D: .; size: .; V: TRBV20-1; CDR3: CSAEEDTGGHNEQFF; DNA: TGCAGTGCCGAAGAAGACACCGGGGGCCACAATGAGCAGTTCTTC
length: 12; J: TRBJ2-7; D: .; size: .; V: TRBV6-2/TRBV6-3; CDR3: CASGDGPYEQYF; DNA: TGTGCCAGCGGGGACGGACCCTACGAGCAGTACTTC
length: 13; J: TRBJ2-2; D: .; size: .; V: TRBV29-1; CDR3: CSVAKASTGELFF; DNA: TGCAGCGTTGCCAAGGCGAGTACCGGGGAGCTGTTTTTT
length: 16; J: TRBJ2-1; D: TRBD2; size: few; V: TRBV4-2; CDR3: CASSQAGAGLLNEQFF; DNA: TGTGCCAGCAGCCAAGCGGGAGCGGGGCTGTTGAATGAGCAGTTCTTC
length: 13; J: TRBJ1-5; D: .; size: .; V: TRBV29-1; CDR3: CSAQRGSNQPQHF; DNA: TGCAGCGCCCAACGGGGGAGCAATCAGCCCCAGCATTTT
length: 10; J: TRBJ2-5; D: .; size: many; V: TRBV29-1; CDR3: CSVEFETQYF; DNA: TGCAGCGTTGAATTCGAGACCCAGTACTTC
length: 14; J: TRBJ1-1; D: TRBD1; size: .; V: TRBV2; CDR3: CANQPGQGNTEAFF; DNA: TGTGCCAACCAACCGGGACAGGGGAACACTGAAGCTTTCTTT
length: 13; J: TRBJ1-2; D: .; size: .; V: TRBV27; CDR3: CASSLSKIRGYTF; DNA: TGTGCCAGCAGTTTATCGAAGATCAGAGGCTACACCTTC
length: 14; J: TRBJ2-1; D: TRBD2; size: .; V: TRBV28; CDR3: CASLRTSGRYEQFF; DNA: TGTGCCAGCCTCCGGACTAGCGGGAGATATGAGCAGTTCTTC
length: 14; J: TRBJ1-2; D: TRBD1; size: few; V: TRBV5-1; CDR3: CASSPSGQNGGYTF; DNA: TGCGCCAGCAGCCCGTCGGGACAGAACGGCGGCTACACCTTC
length: 11; J: TRBJ2-5; D: .; size: .; V: TRBV28; CDR3: CAGTLLGTQYF; DNA: TGTGCCGGCACCCTGTTAGGGACCCAGTACTTC
length: 16; J: TRBJ2-1; D: TRBD1; size: .; V: TRBV12-5; CDR3: CASGYTGQGARNEQFF; DNA: TGTGCTAGTGGTTATACAGGACAGGGGGCGAGGAATGAGCAGTTCTTC
length: 15; J: TRBJ2-1; D: .; size: .; V: TRBV14; CDR3: CASSQEGGFYNEQFF; DNA: TGTGCCAGCAGCCAAGAGGGGGGCTTTTACAATGAGCAGTTCTTC
length: 12; J: TRBJ2-1; D: .; size: .; V: TRBV11-2; CDR3: CASSLGTSLKFF; DNA: TGTGCCAGCAGCTTAGGCACTAGTTTAAAGTTCTTC
length: 15; J: TRBJ2-4; D: .; size: .; V: TRBV5-1; CDR3: CASSETQGPKNIQYF; DNA: TGCGCCAGCAGCGAAACACAGGGTCCCAAAAACATTCAGTACTTC
length: 19; J: TRBJ2-5; D: TRBD2; size: few; V: TRBV3-1; CDR3: CASSQDFIGGGPIQETQYF; DNA: TGTGCCAGCAGCCAAGATTTCATAGGCGGGGGACCAATTCAAGAGACCCAGTACTTC
length: 15; J: TRBJ2-5; D: TRBD2; size: .; V: TRBV7-2; CDR3: CASSSTTSGGGGQYF; DNA: TGTGCCAGCAGCTCAACAACTAGCGGGGGTGGAGGCCAGTACTTC
length: 14; J: TRBJ2-5; D: .; size: many; V: TRBV20-1; CDR3: CSARKPSQQETQYF; DNA: TGCAGTGCTCGAAAGCCTAGCCAACAAGAGACCCAGTACTTC
length: 12; J: TRBJ2-1; D: .; size: few; V: TRBV20-1; CDR3: CSARDYRTEQFF; DNA: TGCAGTGCTAGAGACTACAGGACTGAGCAGTTCTTC
length: 14; J: TRBJ1-2; D: TRBD1; size: few; V: TRBV12-3/TRBV12-4; CDR3: CASRAGTVSYGYTF; DNA: TGTGCCAGCAGGGCCGGGACAGTCTCCTATGGCTACACCTTC
length: 11; J: TRBJ1-2; D: .; size: few; V: TRBV12-3/TRBV12-4; CDR3: CASSLSSGYTF; DNA: TGTGCCAGCAGTTTAAGCTCCGGCTACACCTTC
length: 16; J: TRBJ2-6; D: .; size: many; V: TRBV5-1; CDR3: CASSTGPLTGANVLTF; DNA: TGCGCCAGCAGCACGGGACCCTTGACTGGGGCCAACGTCCTGACTTTC
length: 10; J: TRBJ2-5; D: .; size: .; V: TRBV29-1; CDR3: CCAARETQYF; DNA: TGCTGCGCAGCTCGGGAGACCCAGTACTTC
length: 14; J: TRBJ2-3; D: .; size: .; V: TRBV3-1; CDR3: CASTLTASTDTQYF; DNA: TGTGCCAGCACCCTCACGGCCAGCACAGATACGCAGTATTTT
length: 14; J: TRBJ2-1; D: TRBD1; size: .; V: TRBV5-1; CDR3: CASTKTGDYNEQFF; DNA: TGCGCCAGCACCAAGACAGGGGATTACAATGAGCAGTTCTTC
length: 15; J: TRBJ1-5; D: .; size: .; V: TRBV9; CDR3: CASSLREGPDQPQHF; DNA: TGTGCCAGCAGCCTCCGGGAGGGCCCCGATCAGCCCCAGCATTTT
length: 15; J: TRBJ2-5; D: TRBD1; size: few; V: TRBV7-2; CDR3: CASSPGQGTQETQYF; DNA: TGTGCCAGCAGCCCGGGACAGGGTACACAAGAGACCCAGTACTTC
length: 16; J: TRBJ1-5; D: .; size: .; V: TRBV2; CDR3: CASRNERGLDNQPQHF; DNA: TGTGCCAGCAGGAACGAGCGTGGGCTAGACAATCAGCCCCAGCATTTT
length: 15; J: TRBJ2-1; D: TRBD2; size: .; V: TRBV4-2; CDR3: CASSQSGGTYNEQFF; DNA: TGTGCCAGCAGCCAATCGGGGGGAACCTACAATGAGCAGTTCTTC
length: 14; J: TRBJ2-5; D: .; size: few; V: TRBV7-9; CDR3: CASSLVRARETQYF; DNA: TGTGCCAGCAGCTTAGTAAGGGCGCGGGAGACCCAGTACTTC
length: 16; J: TRBJ2-3; D: .; size: many; V: TRBV6-6; CDR3: CASSYPDDGIPDTQYF; DNA: TGTGCCAGCAGTTACCCCGACGACGGGATTCCAGATACGCAGTATTTT
length: 14; J: TRBJ2-3; D: .; size: few; V: TRBV6-4; CDR3: CASSGRECTDTQYF; DNA: TGTGCCAGCAGTGGTCGGGAGTGCACAGATACGCAGTATTTT
length: 16; J: TRBJ1-2; D: .; size: few; V: TRBV27; CDR3: CASSRSVMNINYGYTF; DNA: TGTGCCAGCAGTCGCTCCGTCATGAACATTAACTATGGCTACACCTTC
length: 16; J: TRBJ2-6; D: .; size: .; V: TRBV11-2; CDR3: CASSLARVSGANVLTF; DNA: TGTGCCAGCAGCTTAGCCAGGGTCTCTGGGGCCAACGTCCTGACTTTC
length: 13; J: TRBJ1-5; D: .; size: .; V: TRBV28; CDR3: CASGRVRYQPQHF; DNA: TGTGCCAGCGGGAGGGTTCGATATCAGCCCCAGCATTTT
length: 12; J: TRBJ2-5; D: .; size: many; V: TRBV5-1; CDR3: CASRVGRETQYF; DNA: TGCGCCAGCAGAGTAGGTCGAGAGACCCAGTACTTC
length: 14; J: TRBJ1-1; D: .; size: few; V: TRBV20-1; CDR3: CSARDGQINTEAFF; DNA: TGCAGTGCTAGAGATGGACAGATCAACACTGAAGCTTTCTTT
length: 12; J: TRBJ1-2; D: .; size: few; V: TRBV10-3; CDR3: CASSLDQNGYTF; DNA: TGTGCCAGCAGCCTGGACCAGAACGGCTACACCTTC
length: 12; J: TRBJ2-1; D: .; size: .; V: TRBV10-3; CDR3: CAIREQDNEQFF; DNA: TGTGCCATCAGGGAACAGGACAATGAGCAGTTCTTC
length: 13; J: TRBJ2-1; D: .; size: .; V: TRBV5-1; CDR3: CASSLDVGNEQFF; DNA: TGCGCCAGCAGCTTGGATGTCGGGAATGAGCAGTTCTTC
length: 14; J: TRBJ2-7; D: .; size: few; V: TRBV11-2; CDR3: CASSPEWGDYEQYF; DNA: TGTGCCAGCAGCCCAGAGTGGGGGGACTACGAGCAGTACTTC
length: 17; J: TRBJ1-4; D: TRBD1; size: few; V: TRBV9; CDR3: CASSTRDSQGPNEKLFF; DNA: TGTGCCAGCAGCACCCGGGACAGCCAAGGGCCTAATGAAAAACTGTTTTTT
length: 14; J: TRBJ1-3; D: TRBD1; size: few; V: TRBV29-1; CDR3: CSVVPGGGGNTIYF; DNA: TGCAGCGTTGTCCCAGGGGGCGGTGGAAACACCATATATTTT
length: 15; J: TRBJ2-5; D: TRBD1; size: many; V: TRBV6-6; CDR3: CASSYVGDREETQYF; DNA: TGTGCCAGCAGTTACGTGGGGGACAGGGAAGAGACCCAGTACTTC
length: 14; J: TRBJ1-2; D: .; size: many; V: TRBV4-1; CDR3: CASSHSHLPEGYTF; DNA: TGCGCCAGCAGCCATTCTCACCTCCCGGAGGGCTACACCTTC
length: 15; J: TRBJ2-7; D: .; size: .; V: TRBV14; CDR3: CASSQELYLSYEQYF; DNA: TGTGCCAGCAGCCAGGAGCTGTACCTCTCCTACGAGCAGTACTTC
length: 13; J: TRBJ2-1; D: .; size: few; V: TRBV15; CDR3: CATSHFEDNEQFF; DNA: TGTGCCACCAGCCACTTCGAAGACAATGAGCAGTTCTTC
length: 15; J: TRBJ1-5; D: .; size: few; V: TRBV18; CDR3: CASSPETVSNQPQHF; DNA: TGTGCCAGCTCACCGGAGACAGTTAGCAATCAGCCCCAGCATTTT
length: 14; J: TRBJ2-1; D: .; size: .; V: TRBV28; CDR3: CASSFTRSYNEQFF; DNA: TGTGCCAGCAGTTTCACTCGCTCCTACAATGAGCAGTTCTTC
length: 15; J: TRBJ2-3; D: TRBD2; size: .; V: TRBV28; CDR3: CASSPTSGHTDTQYF; DNA: TGTGCCAGCAGTCCCACTAGCGGGCACACAGATACGCAGTATTTT
length: 15; J: TRBJ1-5; D: TRBD1; size: .; V: TRBV7-9; CDR3: CASSSEDRDNQPQHF; DNA: TGTGCCAGCAGTTCTGAGGACAGGGACAATCAGCCCCAGCATTTT
length: 17; J: TRBJ2-1; D: .; size: .; V: TRBV3-1; CDR3: CASSQGAGTRPGNEQVF; DNA: TGTGCCAGCAGCCAAGGGGCGGGAACCCGTCCGGGCAATGAGCAGGTCTTC
length: 15; J: TRBJ2-5; D: TRBD2; size: .; V: TRBV9; CDR3: CASSVGTSGEETQYF; DNA: TGTGCCAGCAGCGTAGGGACTAGCGGGGAGGAGACCCAGTACTTC
length: 13; J: TRBJ2-3; D: .; size: few; V: TRBV5-6; CDR3: CASSPEGGSTQYF; DNA: TGTGCCAGCAGCCCTGAGGGCGGATCTACGCAGTATTTT
length: 14; J: TRBJ1-5; D: .; size: few; V: TRBV12-3/TRBV12-4; CDR3: CASSKTGSVQPQHF; DNA: TGTGCCAGCAGCAAGACAGGTTCGGTACAGCCCCAGCATTTT
length: 16; J: TRBJ2-5; D: TRBD2; size: .; V: TRBV7-8; CDR3: CASTPKGLAGSNEQYF; DNA: TGTGCCAGCACCCCAAAGGGACTAGCGGGCAGCAATGAGCAGTACTTC